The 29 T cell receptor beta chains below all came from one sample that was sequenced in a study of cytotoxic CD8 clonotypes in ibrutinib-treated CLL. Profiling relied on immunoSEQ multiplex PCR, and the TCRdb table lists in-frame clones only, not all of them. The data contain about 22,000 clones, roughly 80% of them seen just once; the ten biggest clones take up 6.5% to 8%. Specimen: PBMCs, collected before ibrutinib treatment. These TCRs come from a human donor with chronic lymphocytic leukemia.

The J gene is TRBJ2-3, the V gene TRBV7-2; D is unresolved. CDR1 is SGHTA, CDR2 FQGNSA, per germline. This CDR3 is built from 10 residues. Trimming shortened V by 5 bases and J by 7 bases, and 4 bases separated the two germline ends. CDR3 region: CASSLNTQYF. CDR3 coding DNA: TGTGCCAGCAGCCTAAATACGCAGTATTTT. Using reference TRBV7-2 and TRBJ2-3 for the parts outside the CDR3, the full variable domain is GAGVSQSPSNKVTEKGKDVELRCDPISGHTALYWYRQSLGQGLEFLIYFQGNSAPDKSGLPSDRFSAERTGGSVSTLTIQRTQQEDSAVYLCASSLNTQYFGPGTRLTVL.

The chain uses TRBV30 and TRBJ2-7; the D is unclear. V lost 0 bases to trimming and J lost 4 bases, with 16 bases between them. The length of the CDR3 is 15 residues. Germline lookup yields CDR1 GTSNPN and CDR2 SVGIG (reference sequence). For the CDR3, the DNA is TGTGCCTGGAGTGTTGGAGTCAGGACGGAGTACGAGCAGTACTTC. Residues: CAWSVGVRTEYEQYF.

The CDR3 spells CASSVGTSWSYNEQFF. CDR3 sequence (DNA): TGTGCCAGCAGCGTCGGGACGTCGTGGTCCTACAATGAGCAGTTCTTC. The V call is TRBV9, the J call TRBJ2-1, with D perhaps matching TRBD1 or TRBD2 (5 bases each). The germline V and J ends were trimmed by 2 bases and 1 base, with 13 bases remaining between them. Germline loops: CDR1 SGDLS, CDR2 YYNGEE. The CDR3 covers 16 residues.

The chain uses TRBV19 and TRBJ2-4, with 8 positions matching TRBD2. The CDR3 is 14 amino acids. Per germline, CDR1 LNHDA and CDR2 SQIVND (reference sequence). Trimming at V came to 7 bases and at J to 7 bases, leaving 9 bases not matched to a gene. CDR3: CASTPASGPNIQYF. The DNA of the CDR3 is TGTGCCAGTACCCCGGCTAGCGGGCCTAACATTCAGTACTTC.

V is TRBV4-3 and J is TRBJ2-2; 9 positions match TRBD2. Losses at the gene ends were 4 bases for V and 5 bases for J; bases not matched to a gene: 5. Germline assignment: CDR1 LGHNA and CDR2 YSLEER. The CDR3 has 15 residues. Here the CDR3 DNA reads TGCGCCAGCAGCCTCGGACTAGCGATGACCGGGGAGCTGTTTTTT. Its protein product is CASSLGLAMTGELFF.

The CDR3 DNA is TGTGCCAGCAGTGAAAAGGGGCAGGGGGAGATATTCATCAATCAGCCCCAGCATTTT. As protein: CASSEKGQGEIFINQPQHF. This chain links TRBV2 with TRBJ1-5, with 7 bases aligning to TRBD1. The CDR3 is 19 residues long. Germline lookup yields CDR1 SNHLY and CDR2 FYNNEI. V dropped 2 bases and J dropped 3; count of bases not matched to a gene: 16.

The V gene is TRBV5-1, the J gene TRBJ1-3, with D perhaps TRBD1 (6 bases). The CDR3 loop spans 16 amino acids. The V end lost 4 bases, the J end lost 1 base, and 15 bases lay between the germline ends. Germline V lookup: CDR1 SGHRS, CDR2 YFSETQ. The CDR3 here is CASSPGGQLSGNTIYF. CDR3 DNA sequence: TGCGCCAGCAGCCCGGGGGGGCAGCTGTCTGGAAACACCATATATTTT.

CDR3 nucleotides: TGTGCCAGCACCTCAAACGGGGGGAATCAGCCCCAGCATTTT. The encoded protein is CASTSNGGNQPQHF. The rearrangement joins TRBV2 to TRBJ1-5, with TRBD1 as a possible D gene (5 bases). Germline V gene sequence: CDR1 SNHLY, CDR2 FYNNEI. The CDR3 totals 14 residues. The V gene lost 7 bases and the J gene lost 4 bases, with 14 bases spanning the gap.

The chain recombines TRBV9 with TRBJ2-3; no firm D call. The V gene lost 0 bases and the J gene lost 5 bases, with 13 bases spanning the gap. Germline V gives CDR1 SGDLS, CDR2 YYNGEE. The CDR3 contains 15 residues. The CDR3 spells CASSVGPSYVDTQYF. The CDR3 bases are TGTGCCAGCAGCGTAGGCCCTAGTTATGTAGATACGCAGTATTTT.

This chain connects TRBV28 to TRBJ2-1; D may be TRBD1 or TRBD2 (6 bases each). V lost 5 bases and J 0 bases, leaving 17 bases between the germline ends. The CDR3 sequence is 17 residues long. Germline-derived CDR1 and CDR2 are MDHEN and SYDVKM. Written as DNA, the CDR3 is TGTGCCAGCAGTCCGGGGGCCCTACAAAACTCCTACAATGAGCAGTTCTTC. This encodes CASSPGALQNSYNEQFF.

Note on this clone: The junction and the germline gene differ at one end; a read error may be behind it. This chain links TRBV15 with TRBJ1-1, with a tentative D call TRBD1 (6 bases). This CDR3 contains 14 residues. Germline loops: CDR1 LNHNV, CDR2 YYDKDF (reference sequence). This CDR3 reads CATSGETGGTEAFF. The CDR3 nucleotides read TGTGCCACCAGCGGAGAGACAGGAGGGACTGAAGCTTTCTTT.

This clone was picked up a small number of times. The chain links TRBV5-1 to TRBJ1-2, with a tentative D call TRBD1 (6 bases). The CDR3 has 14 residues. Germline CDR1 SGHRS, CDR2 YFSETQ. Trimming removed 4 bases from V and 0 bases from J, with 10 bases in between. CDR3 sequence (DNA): TGCGCCAGCAGCCCCGGGACAACTAACTATGGCTACACCTTC. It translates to CASSPGTTNYGYTF.

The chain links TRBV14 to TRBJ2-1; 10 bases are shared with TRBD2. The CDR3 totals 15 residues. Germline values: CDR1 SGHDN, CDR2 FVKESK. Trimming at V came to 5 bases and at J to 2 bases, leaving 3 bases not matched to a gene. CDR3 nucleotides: TGTGCCAGCAGCGCTAGCGGGGGCCCCTACAATGAGCAGTTCTTC. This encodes CASSASGGPYNEQFF.

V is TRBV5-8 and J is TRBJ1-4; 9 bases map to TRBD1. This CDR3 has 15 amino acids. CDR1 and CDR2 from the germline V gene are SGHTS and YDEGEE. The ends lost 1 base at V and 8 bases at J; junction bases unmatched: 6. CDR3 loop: CASSLMGQGGEKLFF. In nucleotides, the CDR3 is TGTGCCAGCAGCTTGATGGGACAGGGTGGAGAAAAACTGTTTTTT. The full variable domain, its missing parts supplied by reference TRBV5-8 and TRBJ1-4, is EAGVTQSPTHLIKTRGQQATLRCSPISGHTSVYWYQQALGLGLQFLLWYDEGEERNRGNFPPRFSGRQFPNYSSELNVNALELEDSALYLCASSLMGQGGEKLFFGSGTQLSVL.

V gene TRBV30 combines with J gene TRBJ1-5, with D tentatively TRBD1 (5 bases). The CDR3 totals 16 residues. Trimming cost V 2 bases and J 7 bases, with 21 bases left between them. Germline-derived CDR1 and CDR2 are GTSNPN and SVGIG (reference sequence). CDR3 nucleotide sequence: TGTGCCTGGAGTCCTCCCTGGGACGGGAGGTTCCAGCCCCAGCATTTT. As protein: CAWSPPWDGRFQPQHF.

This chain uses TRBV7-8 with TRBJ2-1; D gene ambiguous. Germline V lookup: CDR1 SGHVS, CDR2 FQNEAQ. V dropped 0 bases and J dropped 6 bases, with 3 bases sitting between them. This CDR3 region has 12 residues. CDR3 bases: TGTGCCAGCAGCTTAGCGTCCAATGAGCAGTTCTTC. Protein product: CASSLASNEQFF.

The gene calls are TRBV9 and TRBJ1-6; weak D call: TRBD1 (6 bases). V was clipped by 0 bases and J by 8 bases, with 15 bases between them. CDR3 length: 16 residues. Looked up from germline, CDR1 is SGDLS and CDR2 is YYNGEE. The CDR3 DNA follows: TGTGCCAGCAGCGTAGGGAACAGGGCGTCAGATTCACCCCTCCACTTT. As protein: CASSVGNRASDSPLHF.

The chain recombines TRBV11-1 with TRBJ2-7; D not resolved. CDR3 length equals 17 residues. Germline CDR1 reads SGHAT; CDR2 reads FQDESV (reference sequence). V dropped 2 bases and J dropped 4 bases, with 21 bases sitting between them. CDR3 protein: CASSLPVASPHTYEQYF. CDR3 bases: TGTGCCAGCAGCTTACCGGTAGCTTCCCCTCATACATACGAGCAGTACTTC. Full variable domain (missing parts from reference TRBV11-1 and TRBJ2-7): EAEVAQSPRYKITEKSQAVAFWCDPISGHATLYWYRQILGQGPELLVQFQDESVVDDSQLPKDRFSAERLKGVDSTLKIQPAELGDSAMYLCASSLPVASPHTYEQYFGPGTRLTVT.

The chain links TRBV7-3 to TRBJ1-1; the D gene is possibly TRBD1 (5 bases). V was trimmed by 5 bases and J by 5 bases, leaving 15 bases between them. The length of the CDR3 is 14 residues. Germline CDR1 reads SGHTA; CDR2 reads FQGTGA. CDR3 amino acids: CASSRGVFGTEAFF. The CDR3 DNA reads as TGTGCCAGCAGCCGAGGGGTTTTCGGGACTGAAGCTTTCTTT.

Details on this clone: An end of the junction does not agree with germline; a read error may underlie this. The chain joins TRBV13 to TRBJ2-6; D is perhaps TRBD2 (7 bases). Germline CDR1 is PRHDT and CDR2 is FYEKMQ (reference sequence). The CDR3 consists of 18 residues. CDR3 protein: CARSLGGAGADGANVLTF. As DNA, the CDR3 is TGTGCCCGCAGCTTAGGCGGGGCGGGGGCGGATGGGGCCAACGTCCTGACTTTC. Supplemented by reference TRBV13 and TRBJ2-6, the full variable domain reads AAGVIQSPRHLIKEKRETATLKCYPIPRHDTVYWYQQGPGQDPQFLISFYEKMQSDKGSIPDRFSAQQFSDYHSELNMSSLELGDSALYFCARSLGGAGADGANVLTFGAGSRLTVL.

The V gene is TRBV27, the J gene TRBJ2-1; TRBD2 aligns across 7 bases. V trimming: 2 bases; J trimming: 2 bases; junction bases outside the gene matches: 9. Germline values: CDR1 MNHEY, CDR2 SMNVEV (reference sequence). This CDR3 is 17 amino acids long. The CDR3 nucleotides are TGTGCCAGCAGTTTAATTGTCGCGGGAGAGACCTACAATGAGCAGTTCTTC. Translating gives CASSLIVAGETYNEQFF.

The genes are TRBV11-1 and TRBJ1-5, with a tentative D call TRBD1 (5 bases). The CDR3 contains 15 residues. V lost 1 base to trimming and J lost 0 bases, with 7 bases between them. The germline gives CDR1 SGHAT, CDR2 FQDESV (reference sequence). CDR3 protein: CASSLGDSSNQPQHF. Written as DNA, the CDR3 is TGTGCCAGCAGCTTAGGAGACAGTAGCAATCAGCCCCAGCATTTT.

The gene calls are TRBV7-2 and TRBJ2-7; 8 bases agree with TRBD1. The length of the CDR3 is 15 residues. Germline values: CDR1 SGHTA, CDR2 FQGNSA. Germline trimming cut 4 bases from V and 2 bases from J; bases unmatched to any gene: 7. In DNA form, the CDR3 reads TGTGCCAGCAGCTCGCCCGGGACAGGCACCTACGAGCAGTACTTC. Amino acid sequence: CASSSPGTGTYEQYF. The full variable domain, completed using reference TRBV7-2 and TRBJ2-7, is GAGVSQSPSNKVTEKGKDVELRCDPISGHTALYWYRQSLGQGLEFLIYFQGNSAPDKSGLPSDRFSAERTGGSVSTLTIQRTQQEDSAVYLCASSSPGTGTYEQYFGPGTRLTVT.

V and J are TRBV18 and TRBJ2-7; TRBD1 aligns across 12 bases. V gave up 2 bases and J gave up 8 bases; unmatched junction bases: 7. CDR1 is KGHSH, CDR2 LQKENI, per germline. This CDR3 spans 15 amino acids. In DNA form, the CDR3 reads TGTGCCAGCTCACCATCCGGGACAGGGGGCGGCAAGCAGTACTTC. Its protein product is CASSPSGTGGGKQYF.

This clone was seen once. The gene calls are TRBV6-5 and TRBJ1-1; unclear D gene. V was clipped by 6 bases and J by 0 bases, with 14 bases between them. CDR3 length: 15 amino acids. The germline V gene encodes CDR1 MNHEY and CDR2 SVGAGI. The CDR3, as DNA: TGTGCCAGCAGCCTTCGGAGGGCCATGAACACTGAAGCTTTCTTT. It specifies CASSLRRAMNTEAFF.

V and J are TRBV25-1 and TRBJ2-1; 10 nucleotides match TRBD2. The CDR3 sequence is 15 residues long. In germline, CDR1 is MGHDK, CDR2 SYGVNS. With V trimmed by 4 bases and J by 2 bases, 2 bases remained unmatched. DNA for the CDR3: TGTGCCAGCAGTGGGGGGACTAGCGCCTACAATGAGCAGTTCTTC. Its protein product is CASSGGTSAYNEQFF. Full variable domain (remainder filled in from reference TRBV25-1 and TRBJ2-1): EADIYQTPRYLVIGTGKKITLECSQTMGHDKMYWYQQDPGMELHLIHYSYGVNSTEKGDLSSESTVSRIRTEHFPLTLESARPSHTSQYLCASSGGTSAYNEQFFGPGTRLTVL.

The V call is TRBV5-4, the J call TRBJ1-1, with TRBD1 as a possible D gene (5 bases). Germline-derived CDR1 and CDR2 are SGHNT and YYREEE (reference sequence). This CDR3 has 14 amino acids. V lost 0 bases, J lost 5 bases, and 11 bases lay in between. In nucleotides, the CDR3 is TGTGCCAGCAGCTTGGGAGGGGCTGGGACTGAAGCTTTCTTT. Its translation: CASSLGGAGTEAFF.

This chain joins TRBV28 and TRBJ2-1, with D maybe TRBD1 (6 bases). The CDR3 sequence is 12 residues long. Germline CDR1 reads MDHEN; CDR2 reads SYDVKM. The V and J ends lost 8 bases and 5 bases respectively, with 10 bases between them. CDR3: CASGTINNEQFF. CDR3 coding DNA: TGTGCCAGCGGGACAATAAACAATGAGCAGTTCTTC.

The CDR3 DNA sequence: TGTGCCAGCCTGGAGGGAGTCTACGAGCAGTACTTC. Amino acid sequence: CASLEGVYEQYF. This chain uses TRBV6-4 with TRBJ2-7; D may be TRBD2 (6 bases). Deletions cut 8 bases from V and 3 bases from J, with 11 bases between. The CDR3 totals 12 residues. CDR1 is MRHNA and CDR2 is SNTAGT in the germline V gene.